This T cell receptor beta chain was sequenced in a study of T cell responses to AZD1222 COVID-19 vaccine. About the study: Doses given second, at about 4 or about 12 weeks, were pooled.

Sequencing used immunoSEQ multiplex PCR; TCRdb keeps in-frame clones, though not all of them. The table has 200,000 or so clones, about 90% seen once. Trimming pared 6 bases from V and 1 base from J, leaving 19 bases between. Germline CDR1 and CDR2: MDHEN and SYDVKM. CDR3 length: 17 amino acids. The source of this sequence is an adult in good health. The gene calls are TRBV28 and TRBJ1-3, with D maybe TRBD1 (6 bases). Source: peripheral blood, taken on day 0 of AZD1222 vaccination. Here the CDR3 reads CASSLGGAGLSGNTIYF. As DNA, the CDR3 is TGTGCCAGCAGCCTAGGGGGGGCAGGGTTGTCTGGAAACACCATATATTTT.